Listed below are T cell receptor beta chains from one sample, sequenced in a study of T cells after yellow fever vaccination. TCRdb re-called the 5' RACE reads through MiXCR, storing one row per CDR3 protein. Here the sample spans 200,000 to 300,000 distinct CDR3 sequences, 10% to 15% being singletons. The sequencing here drew on CD4+ T cells sorted from PBMCs, taken 45 days after the yellow fever booster vaccination. These receptors originate from a man aged 30 to 45 who received the YFV17D yellow fever vaccine. CDR3s include the opening cysteine and the closing phenylalanine or tryptophan. A D gene is named only where the DNA matches it firmly. Clone size, where shown, is once, few, many, or a class for clones that have expanded.

j_gene | abundance | d_gene | v_gene | CDR3nt | CDR3aa
TRBJ2-6 | few | NA | TRBV5-1 | TGCGCCAGCAGCACCGCAACAGGAGCTGGGGCCAACGTCCTGACTTTC | CASSTATGAGANVLTF
TRBJ1-4 | few | NA | TRBV12-3/TRBV12-4 | TGTGCCAGCAGTCCCCAAGGGACGGTAAATGAAAAACTGTTTTTT | CASSPQGTVNEKLFF
TRBJ2-1 | few | NA | TRBV7-2 | TGTGCCAGCAGCCGAACAGAGACGGTGGGGCAGTTCTTC | CASSRTETVGQFF
TRBJ2-7 | NA | TRBD2 | TRBV6-1 | TGTGCCAGCAGTCCTGGGGTAAAGCGGGAGGGCGGCTACGAGCAGTACTTC | CASSPGVKREGGYEQYF
TRBJ2-1 | many | NA | TRBV19 | TGTGCCAGTATGGGGCAGTTCTTC | CASMGQFF
TRBJ1-5 | NA | NA | TRBV11-2 | TGTGCCAGCAGCTTAGACGTGGGTCAGCCCCAGCATTTT | CASSLDVGQPQHF
TRBJ2-2 | NA | TRBD2 | TRBV7-6 | TGTGCCAGCAGCTTAGCAGCGGGGGGCACCGGGGAGCTGTTTTTT | CASSLAAGGTGELFF
TRBJ2-5 | NA | TRBD2 | TRBV28 | TGTGCCAGCACCAATAGCGGGGGCCGAGAGACCCAGTACTTC | CASTNSGGRETQYF
TRBJ2-3 | NA | NA | TRBV12-3/TRBV12-4 | TGTGCCAGTAGTACCCGGCTCACAGATACGCAGTATTTT | CASSTRLTDTQYF
TRBJ2-5 | NA | NA | TRBV10-3 | TGTGCCATCAGTGACAGGTACCAAGAGACCCAGTACTTC | CAISDRYQETQYF
TRBJ2-2 | few | NA | TRBV5-1 | TGCGCCAGCAGCTTGGTTGGGGGAATGAACACCGGGGAGCTGTTTTTT | CASSLVGGMNTGELFF
TRBJ2-1 | NA | TRBD2 | TRBV5-4 | TGTGCCAGCAGCACTTCTAGCGGCCTAGACAATGAGCAGTTCTTC | CASSTSSGLDNEQFF
TRBJ2-1 | NA | TRBD2 | TRBV7-2 | TGTGCCAGCAGCTTCGTAGCGGGAGAGTATGAGCAGTTCTTC | CASSFVAGEYEQFF
TRBJ1-5 | NA | NA | TRBV4-3 | TGCGCCAGCAGCCGTCAAGCAATCAGGGATAGCAATCAGCCCCAGCATTTT | CASSRQAIRDSNQPQHF
TRBJ2-1 | many | TRBD2 | TRBV20-1 | TGCAGTGCCCAGAGCGGGAGGGGCGATGAGCAGTTCTTC | CSAQSGRGDEQFF